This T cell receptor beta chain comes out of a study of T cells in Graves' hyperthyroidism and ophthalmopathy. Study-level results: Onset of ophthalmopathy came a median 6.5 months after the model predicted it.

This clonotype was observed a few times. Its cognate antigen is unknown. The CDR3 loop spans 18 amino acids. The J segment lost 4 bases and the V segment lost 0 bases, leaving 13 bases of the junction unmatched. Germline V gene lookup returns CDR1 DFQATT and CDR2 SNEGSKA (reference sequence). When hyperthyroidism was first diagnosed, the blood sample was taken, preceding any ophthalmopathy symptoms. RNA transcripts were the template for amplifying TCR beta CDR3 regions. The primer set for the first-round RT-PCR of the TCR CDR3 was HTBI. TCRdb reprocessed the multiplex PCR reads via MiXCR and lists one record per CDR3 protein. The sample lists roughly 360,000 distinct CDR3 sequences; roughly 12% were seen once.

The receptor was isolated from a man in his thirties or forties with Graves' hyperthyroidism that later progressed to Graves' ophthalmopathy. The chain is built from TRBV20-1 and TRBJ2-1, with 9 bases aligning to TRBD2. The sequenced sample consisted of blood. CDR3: CSARDFIGAGGGYNEQFF. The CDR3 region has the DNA TGCAGTGCTAGAGATTTTATTGGAGCGGGGGGAGGGTACAATGAGCAGTTCTTC.